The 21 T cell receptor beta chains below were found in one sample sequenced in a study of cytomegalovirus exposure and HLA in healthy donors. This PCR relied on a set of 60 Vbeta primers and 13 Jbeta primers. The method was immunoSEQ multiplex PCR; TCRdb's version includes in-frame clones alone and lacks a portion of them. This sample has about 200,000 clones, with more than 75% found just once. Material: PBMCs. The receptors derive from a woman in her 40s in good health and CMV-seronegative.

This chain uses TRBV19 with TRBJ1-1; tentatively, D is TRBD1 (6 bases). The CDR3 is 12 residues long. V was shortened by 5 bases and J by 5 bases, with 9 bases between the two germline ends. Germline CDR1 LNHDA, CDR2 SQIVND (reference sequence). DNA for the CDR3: TGTGCCAGTAGTCAGGGGAAAACTGAAGCTTTCTTT. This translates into CASSQGKTEAFF.

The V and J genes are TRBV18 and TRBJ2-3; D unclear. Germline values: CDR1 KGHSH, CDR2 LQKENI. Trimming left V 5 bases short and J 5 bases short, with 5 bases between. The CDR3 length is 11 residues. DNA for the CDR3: TGTGCCAGCTCATCAGGAGATACGCAGTATTTT. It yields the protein CASSSGDTQYF.

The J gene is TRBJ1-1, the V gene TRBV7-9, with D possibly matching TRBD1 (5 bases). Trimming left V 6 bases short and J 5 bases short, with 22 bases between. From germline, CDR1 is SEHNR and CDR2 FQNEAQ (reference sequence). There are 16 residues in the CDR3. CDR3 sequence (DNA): TGTGCCAGCAGGGCGGGTCTGGGAGGGGCGGAAACTGAAGCTTTCTTT. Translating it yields CASRAGLGGAETEAFF. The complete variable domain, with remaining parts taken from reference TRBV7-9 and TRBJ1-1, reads DTGVSQNPRHKITKRGQNVTFRCDPISEHNRLYWYRQTLGQGPEFLTYFQNEAQLEKSRLLSDRFSAERPKGSFSTLEIQRTEQGDSAMYLCASRAGLGGAETEAFFGQGTRLTVV.

Here the CDR3 DNA reads TGTGCCAGCAGCTTAGGACCAGCGGGCTATGGCTACACCTTC. Translation gives CASSLGPAGYGYTF. The rearrangement joins TRBV11-2 to TRBJ1-2, with D hard to call. The length of the CDR3 is 14 residues. Trimming left V 1 base short and J 4 bases short, with 10 bases between. Germline V CDR1 and CDR2: SGHAT, FQNNGV.

CDR3 nucleotides: TGTGCCAGCAGCGTAGGGTCAGGGTTCCACGAGCAGTACTTC. Translation gives CASSVGSGFHEQYF. J is TRBJ2-7 and V is TRBV9; tentative D call: TRBD1 (5 bases). Germline values: CDR1 SGDLS, CDR2 YYNGEE. This CDR3 is built from 14 residues. V lost 0 bases and J 5 bases, leaving 12 bases between the germline ends. The full variable domain, in which reference TRBV9 and TRBJ2-7 provide the parts outside the CDR3, is DSGVTQTPKHLITATGQRVTLRCSPRSGDLSVYWYQQSLDQGLQFLIQYYNGEERAKGNILERFSAQQFPDLHSELNLSSLELGDSALYFCASSVGSGFHEQYFGPGTRLTVT.

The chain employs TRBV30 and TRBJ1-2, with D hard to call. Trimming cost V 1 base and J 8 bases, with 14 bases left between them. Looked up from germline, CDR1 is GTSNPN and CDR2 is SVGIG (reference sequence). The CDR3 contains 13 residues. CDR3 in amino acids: CAWSGLRAGGYTF. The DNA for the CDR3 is TGTGCCTGGAGTGGACTCCGGGCGGGGGGCTACACCTTC.

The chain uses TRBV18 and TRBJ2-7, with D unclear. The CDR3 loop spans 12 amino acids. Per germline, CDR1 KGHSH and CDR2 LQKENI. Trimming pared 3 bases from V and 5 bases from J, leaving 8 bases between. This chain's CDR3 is CASSPSQDEQYF. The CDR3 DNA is TGTGCCAGCTCACCGAGTCAGGACGAGCAGTACTTC.

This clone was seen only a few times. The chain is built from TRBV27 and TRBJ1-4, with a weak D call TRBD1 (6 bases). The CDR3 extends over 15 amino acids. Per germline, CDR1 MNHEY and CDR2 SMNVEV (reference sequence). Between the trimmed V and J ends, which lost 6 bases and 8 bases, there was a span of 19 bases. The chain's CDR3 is CASSRPVRGDEKLFF. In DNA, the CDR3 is TGTGCCAGCAGCCGACCCGTCAGGGGTGACGAAAAACTGTTTTTT.

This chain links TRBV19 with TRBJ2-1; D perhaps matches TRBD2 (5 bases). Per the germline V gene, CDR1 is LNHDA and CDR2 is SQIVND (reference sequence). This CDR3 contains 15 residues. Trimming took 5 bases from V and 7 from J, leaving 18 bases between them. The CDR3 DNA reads TGTGCCAGTAGTCCCTTTTATGGGAGTCTAAATGAGCAGTTCTTC. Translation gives CASSPFYGSLNEQFF.

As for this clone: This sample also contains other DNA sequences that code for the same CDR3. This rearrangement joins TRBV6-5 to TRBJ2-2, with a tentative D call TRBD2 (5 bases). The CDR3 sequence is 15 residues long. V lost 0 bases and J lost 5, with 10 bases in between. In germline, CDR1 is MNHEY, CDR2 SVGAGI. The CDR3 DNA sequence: TGTGCCAGCAGTTACTCAACGGGAAATACCGGGGAGCTGTTTTTT. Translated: CASSYSTGNTGELFF.

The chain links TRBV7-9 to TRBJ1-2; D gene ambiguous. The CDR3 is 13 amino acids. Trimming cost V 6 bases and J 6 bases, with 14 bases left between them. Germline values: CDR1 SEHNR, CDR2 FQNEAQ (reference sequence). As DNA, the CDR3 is TGTGCCAGCAGGTTGGGTGGTAGCGATGGCTACACCTTC. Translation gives CASRLGGSDGYTF. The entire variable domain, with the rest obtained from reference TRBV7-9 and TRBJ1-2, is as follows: DTGVSQNPRHKITKRGQNVTFRCDPISEHNRLYWYRQTLGQGPEFLTYFQNEAQLEKSRLLSDRFSAERPKGSFSTLEIQRTEQGDSAMYLCASRLGGSDGYTFGSGTRLTVV.

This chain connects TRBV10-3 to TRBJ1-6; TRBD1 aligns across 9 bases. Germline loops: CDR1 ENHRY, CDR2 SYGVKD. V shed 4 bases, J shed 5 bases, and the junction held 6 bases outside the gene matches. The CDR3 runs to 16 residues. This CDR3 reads CAISGIGTGNNSPLHF. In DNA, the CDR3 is TGTGCCATCAGTGGCATCGGGACAGGGAATAATTCACCCCTCCACTTT.

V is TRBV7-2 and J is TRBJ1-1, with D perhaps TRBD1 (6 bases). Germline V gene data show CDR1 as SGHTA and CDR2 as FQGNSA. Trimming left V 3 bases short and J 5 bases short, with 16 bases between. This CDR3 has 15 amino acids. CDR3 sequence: CASSFIGAGATEAFF. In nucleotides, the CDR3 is TGTGCCAGCAGCTTCATTGGGGCAGGGGCGACTGAAGCTTTCTTT.

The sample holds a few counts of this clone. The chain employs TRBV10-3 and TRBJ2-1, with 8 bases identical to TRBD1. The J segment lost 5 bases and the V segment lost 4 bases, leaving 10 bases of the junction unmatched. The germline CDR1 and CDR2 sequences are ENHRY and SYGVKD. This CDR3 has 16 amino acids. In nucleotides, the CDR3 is TGTGCCATCAGTGGGGGGCCGGGACAGGCGAACAATGAGCAGTTCTTC. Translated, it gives CAISGGPGQANNEQFF.

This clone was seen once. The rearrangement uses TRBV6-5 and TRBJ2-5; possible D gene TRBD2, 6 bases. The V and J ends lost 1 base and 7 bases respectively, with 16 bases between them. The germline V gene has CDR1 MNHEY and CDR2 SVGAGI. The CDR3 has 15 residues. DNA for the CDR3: TGTGCCAGCAGTTACTTTGGGGAGGTCCGCGGGACCCAGTACTTC. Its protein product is CASSYFGEVRGTQYF.

CDR3 in DNA: TGTGCCAGCAGCCTTAGGAGCCCGTACGATAATTCACCCCTCCACTTT. This gives the protein CASSLRSPYDNSPLHF. The chain carries TRBV7-8 and TRBJ1-6; D is unresolved. The germline V and J ends were trimmed by 5 bases and 5 bases, with 16 bases remaining between them. The germline V gene has CDR1 SGHVS and CDR2 FQNEAQ. The CDR3 covers 16 residues. Using reference TRBV7-8 and TRBJ1-6 for the parts outside the CDR3, the full variable domain is GAGVSQSPRYKVAKRGQDVALRCDPISGHVSLFWYQQALGQGPEFLTYFQNEAQLDKSGLPSDRFFAERPEGSVSTLKIQRTQQEDSAVYLCASSLRSPYDNSPLHFGNGTRLTVT.

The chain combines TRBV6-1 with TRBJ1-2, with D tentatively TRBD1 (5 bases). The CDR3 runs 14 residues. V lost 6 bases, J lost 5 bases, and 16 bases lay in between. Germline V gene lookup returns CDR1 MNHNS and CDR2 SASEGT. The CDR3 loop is CASSGQQALYGYTF. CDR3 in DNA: TGTGCCAGCAGCGGTCAACAGGCGCTATATGGCTACACCTTC.

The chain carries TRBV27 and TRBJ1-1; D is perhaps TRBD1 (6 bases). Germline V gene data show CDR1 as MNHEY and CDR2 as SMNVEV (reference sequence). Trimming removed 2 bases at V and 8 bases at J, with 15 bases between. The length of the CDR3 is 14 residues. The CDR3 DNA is TGTGCCAGCAGTTTACAGGGGCTATCGTACGAAGCTTTCTTT. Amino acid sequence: CASSLQGLSYEAFF.

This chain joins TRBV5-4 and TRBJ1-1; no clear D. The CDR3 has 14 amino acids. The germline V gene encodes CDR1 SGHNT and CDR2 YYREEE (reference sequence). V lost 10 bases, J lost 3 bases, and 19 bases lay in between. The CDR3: CAGSKNLADTEAFF. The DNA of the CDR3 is TGTGCCGGTTCGAAGAACCTGGCGGACACTGAAGCTTTCTTT. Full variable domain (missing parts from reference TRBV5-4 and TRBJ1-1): ETGVTQSPTHLIKTRGQQVTLRCSSQSGHNTVSWYQQALGQGPQFIFQYYREEENGRGNFPPRFSGLQFPNYSSELNVNALELDDSALYLCAGSKNLADTEAFFGQGTRLTVV.

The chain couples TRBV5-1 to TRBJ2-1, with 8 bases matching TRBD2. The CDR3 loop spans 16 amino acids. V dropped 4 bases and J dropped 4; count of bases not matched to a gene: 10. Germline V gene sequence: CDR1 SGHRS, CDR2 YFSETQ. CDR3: CASSPPTASGYNEQFF. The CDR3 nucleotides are TGCGCCAGCAGCCCCCCGACGGCTAGCGGGTACAATGAGCAGTTCTTC.

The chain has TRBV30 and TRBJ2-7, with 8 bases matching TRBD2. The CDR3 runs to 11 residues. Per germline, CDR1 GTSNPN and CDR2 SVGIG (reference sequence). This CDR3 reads CALSGGYEQYF. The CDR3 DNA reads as TGTGCACTATCGGGGGGGTACGAGCAGTACTTC.